The rows below give T cell receptor beta chains drawn from one sample of a study of T-cell memory formation after mild COVID-19. TCRdb re-called the 5' RACE reads with MiXCR, one entry per CDR3 protein. The data hold roughly 400,000 distinct CDR3 sequences, with roughly 26% observed a single time. The source material was PBMCs or a T cell subset sorted from them (not recorded which). These receptors originate from an adult woman who had mild COVID-19 (a few samples of this study predate the infection). Cell type and time point are not known. Each CDR3 is given with its conserved first and last residue. Fields, in order: CDR3 protein, CDR3 DNA, D gene, CDR3 length, J gene, clone size, V gene. D genes are given only for firm matches. A clone size is listed for some rows: how often the clone was seen (once, few, many), or a class if it is expanded.

CASSFGLAGPDTQYF	TGTGCCAGCAGCTTCGGTCTAGCGGGGCCAGATACGCAGTATTTT	TRBD2	15	TRBJ2-3	NA	TRBV7-9
CASSFLGVSYGYTF	TGTGCCAGCAGCTTTTTGGGGGTCAGTTATGGCTACACCTTC	NA	14	TRBJ1-2	NA	TRBV5-5
CSVGSLNQPQHF	TGCAGCGTTGGCAGCCTCAATCAGCCCCAGCATTTT	NA	12	TRBJ1-5	few	TRBV29-1
CASSRRTSGSETQYF	TGTGCCAGCAGCCGCAGGACTAGCGGGAGTGAGACCCAGTACTTC	TRBD2	15	TRBJ2-5	NA	TRBV12-3/TRBV12-4
CATRGAGTGHNEQFF	TGTGCCACCAGGGGCGCCGGGACAGGGCACAATGAGCAGTTCTTC	TRBD1	15	TRBJ2-1	NA	TRBV24-1
CASSQLGTSSPLHF	TGTGCCAGCAGTCAACTAGGGACGTCTTCACCCCTCCACTTT	NA	14	TRBJ1-6	few	TRBV6-1
CASSQDFRVWYGYTF	TGCGCCAGCAGCCAAGATTTCAGGGTTTGGTATGGCTACACCTTC	NA	15	TRBJ1-2	few	TRBV4-1
CSAPTGLAGRSGANVLTF	TGCAGTGCCCCTACCGGACTAGCGGGACGCTCTGGGGCCAACGTCCTGACTTTC	TRBD2	18	TRBJ2-6	many	TRBV20-1
CASSWTGPAYEQYF	TGTGCCAGCAGCTGGACGGGACCGGCCTACGAGCAGTACTTC	NA	14	TRBJ2-7	NA	TRBV12-3/TRBV12-4
CASSPGPHGAFF	TGTGCCAGCAGCCCGGGACCACACGGAGCTTTCTTT	NA	12	TRBJ1-1	NA	TRBV9
CSARAPSAYEQYF	TGCAGTGCCAGGGCACCCTCGGCCTACGAGCAGTACTTC	NA	13	TRBJ2-7	NA	TRBV20-1
CASSEYRVHSPLHF	TGTGCCAGCAGTGAGTACAGGGTTCATTCACCCCTCCACTTT	NA	14	TRBJ1-6	NA	TRBV6-1
CASSLDAGGAYSEQFF	TGCGCCAGCAGCTTGGATGCAGGGGGCGCGTACAGTGAGCAGTTCTTC	TRBD1	16	TRBJ2-1	NA	TRBV5-1
CASSLLTTGELFF	TGTGCCAGCAGCTTGTTGACAACCGGGGAGCTGTTTTTT	NA	13	TRBJ2-2	NA	TRBV5-5
CASSQDSTVFYGYTF	TGCGCCAGCAGCCAAGATAGCACAGTCTTCTATGGCTACACCTTC	NA	15	TRBJ1-2	few	TRBV4-3
CASSFGDNEQFF	TGTGCCAGCAGCTTTGGGGACAATGAGCAGTTCTTC	NA	12	TRBJ2-1	many	TRBV5-5
CSVHDPGANVLTF	TGCAGCGTTCACGACCCTGGGGCCAACGTCCTGACTTTC	NA	13	TRBJ2-6	few	TRBV29-1
CASSIQATNEKLFF	TGTGCCAGCAGCATACAGGCGACTAATGAAAAACTGTTTTTT	NA	14	TRBJ1-4	few	TRBV27
CASSFPGQEQPQHF	TGTGCCAGCAGTTTTCCAGGGCAGGAGCAGCCCCAGCATTTT	NA	14	TRBJ1-5	few	TRBV12-3/TRBV12-4
CASSRAGGRIGGYTF	TGTGCCAGCAGCCGAGCCGGGGGCCGGATTGGTGGCTACACCTTC	NA	15	TRBJ1-2	few	TRBV5-5
CASSNNRAHQPQHF	TGTGCCAGCAGTAACAACAGGGCTCATCAGCCCCAGCATTTT	NA	14	TRBJ1-5	NA	TRBV6-2/TRBV6-3
CASSSGGARETQYF	TGTGCCAGCAGTTCGGGGGGGGCCCGGGAGACCCAGTACTTC	TRBD2	14	TRBJ2-5	NA	TRBV7-3
CATSAAGPSTDTQYF	TGTGCGACCAGTGCTGCGGGTCCTAGCACAGATACGCAGTATTTT	NA	15	TRBJ2-3	NA	TRBV24-1
CATSKDSEAFF	TGTGCCACCAGCAAGGACAGTGAAGCTTTCTTT	NA	11	TRBJ1-1	few	TRBV15
CASRSTPHEQYF	TGTGCCAGCAGGAGTACTCCACACGAGCAGTACTTC	NA	12	TRBJ2-7	NA	TRBV12-3/TRBV12-4
CASSPRGEGPGANVLTF	TGTGCCAGCAGCCCAAGGGGGGAGGGGCCTGGGGCCAACGTCCTGACTTTC	NA	17	TRBJ2-6	NA	TRBV7-6
CATSAGDSGSGTDTQYF	TGTGCCACCAGTGCTGGAGATAGCGGGAGTGGAACAGATACGCAGTATTTT	TRBD2	17	TRBJ2-3	NA	TRBV24-1
CASSANSYNEQFF	TGTGCCAGCAGCGCCAACTCCTACAATGAGCAGTTCTTC	NA	13	TRBJ2-1	NA	TRBV9
CSAEKVDEQFF	TGCAGTGCGGAAAAGGTGGATGAGCAGTTCTTC	NA	11	TRBJ2-1	few	TRBV20-1
CASSLEGQQTDTQYF	TGTGCCAGCAGCTTGGAGGGCCAACAGACAGATACGCAGTATTTT	NA	15	TRBJ2-3	NA	TRBV13
CASSLEGGAFF	TGTGCCAGCAGCTTGGAAGGGGGAGCTTTCTTT	NA	11	TRBJ1-1	NA	TRBV7-9
CASSGGRGAVYEQYF	TGTGCCAGCAGCGGGGGGAGAGGGGCGGTCTACGAGCAGTACTTC	NA	15	TRBJ2-7	NA	TRBV5-6
CSAIGYTDTQYF	TGCAGTGCTATAGGCTACACAGATACGCAGTATTTT	NA	12	TRBJ2-3	once	TRBV20-1
CASSRWTGENTEAFF	TGTGCCAGTAGTCGCTGGACAGGGGAGAACACTGAAGCTTTCTTT	TRBD1	15	TRBJ1-1	once	TRBV19
CASSPEGEDRAFF	TGTGCCAGCAGTCCGGAAGGGGAGGATAGAGCTTTCTTT	NA	13	TRBJ1-1	NA	TRBV6-6
CASSLDLASGGLTDTQYF	TGTGCCAGCAGCTTAGATTTGGCTAGCGGGGGGCTCACAGATACGCAGTATTTT	TRBD2	18	TRBJ2-3	few	TRBV11-2
CASSQRAEKLFF	TGTGCCAGCAGCCAGAGGGCGGAAAAACTGTTTTTT	NA	12	TRBJ1-4	NA	TRBV14
CASSFTGTGELFF	TGTGCCAGCAGTTTCACAGGGACCGGGGAGCTGTTTTTT	NA	13	TRBJ2-2	NA	TRBV7-6
CASSSTVLAGLPQSEQYF	TGTGCCAGCAGCTCGACCGTATTAGCGGGACTACCCCAGTCCGAGCAGTACTTC	TRBD2	18	TRBJ2-7	NA	TRBV5-5
CASSLQGGELFF	TGTGCCAGCAGTCTACAGGGCGGGGAGCTGTTTTTT	NA	12	TRBJ2-2	few	TRBV12-3/TRBV12-4
CASSIRGQTYEQYF	TGTGCCAGTAGTATTAGGGGACAAACCTACGAGCAGTACTTC	NA	14	TRBJ2-7	NA	TRBV19
CSARDPGPGASNQPQHF	TGCAGTGCTAGAGATCCCGGCCCGGGGGCCAGCAATCAGCCCCAGCATTTT	NA	17	TRBJ1-5	NA	TRBV20-1